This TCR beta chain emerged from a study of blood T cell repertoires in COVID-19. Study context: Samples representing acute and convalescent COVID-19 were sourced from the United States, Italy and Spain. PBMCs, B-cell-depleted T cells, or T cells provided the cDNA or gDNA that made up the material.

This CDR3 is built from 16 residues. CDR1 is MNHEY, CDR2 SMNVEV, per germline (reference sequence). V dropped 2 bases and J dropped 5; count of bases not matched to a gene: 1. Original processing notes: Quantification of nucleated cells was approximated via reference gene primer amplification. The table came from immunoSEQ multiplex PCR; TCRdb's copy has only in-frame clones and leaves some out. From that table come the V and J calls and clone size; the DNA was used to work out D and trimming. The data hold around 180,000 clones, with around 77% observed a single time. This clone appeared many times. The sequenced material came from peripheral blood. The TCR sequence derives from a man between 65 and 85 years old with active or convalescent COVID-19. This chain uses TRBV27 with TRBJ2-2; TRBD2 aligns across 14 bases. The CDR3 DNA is TGTGCCAGCAGTTTAGGACTAGCGGGGGGTACCGGGGAGCTGTTTTTT. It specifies CASSLGLAGGTGELFF.